The 18 T cell receptor beta chains given below trace back to one sample, sequenced in a study of circulating and synovial CD4+ cells in juvenile arthritis. Only in-frame clones appear in the TCRdb table, and some are missing; sequencing was by immunoSEQ multiplex PCR. The sample consists of 32,000 or so clones, nearly 95% of them appearing once. The sequenced sample consisted of CD4+ T cells from blood. These receptors came from a human donor with juvenile idiopathic arthritis.

The rearrangement joins TRBV5-1 to TRBJ2-7; 13 bases match TRBD2. Germline V gene data show CDR1 as SGHRS and CDR2 as YFSETQ. V lost 0 bases, J lost 2 bases, and 2 bases stayed unmatched. The CDR3 totals 16 residues. Here the CDR3 reads CASSLGTSGRAYEQYF. CDR3 DNA sequence: TGCGCCAGCAGCTTGGGGACTAGCGGGAGAGCCTACGAGCAGTACTTC.

This rearrangement joins TRBV9 to TRBJ1-1, with 9 bases lining up with TRBD1. CDR1 and CDR2 (germline): SGDLS, YYNGEE. The J segment lost 11 bases and the V segment lost 4 bases, leaving 6 bases of the junction unmatched. This CDR3 spans 12 amino acids. The CDR3, as DNA: TGTGCCAGCAGCCAACGGACAGGGGAGGCTTTCTTT. Its translation: CASSQRTGEAFF.

The V call is TRBV6-6, the J call TRBJ2-3, with TRBD2 matching over 12 bases. After removal of 6 bases from V and 3 bases from J, the junction contained 7 bases not matched to a gene. The germline V gene has CDR1 MNHNY and CDR2 SVGAGI (reference sequence). The CDR3 spans 16 residues. The CDR3 protein is CASRPHLAGGTDTQYF. The CDR3 DNA is TGTGCCAGCAGACCGCATCTAGCGGGGGGGACAGATACGCAGTATTTT.

This chain joins TRBV11-2 and TRBJ2-7, with TRBD1 identical over 10 bases. Germline V gene data show CDR1 as SGHAT and CDR2 as FQNNGV. Germline trimming cut 1 base from V and 6 bases from J; bases unmatched to any gene: 12. The CDR3 extends over 17 amino acids. The CDR3 loop reads CASSLGVRDRGLAEQYF. CDR3 nucleotides: TGTGCCAGCAGCTTAGGAGTCAGAGACAGGGGGCTCGCCGAGCAGTACTTC.

This clone was seen once. The chain recombines TRBV19 with TRBJ1-5, with 7 bases aligning to TRBD1. The length of the CDR3 is 14 residues. V was pared by 0 bases and J by 6 bases, with 2 bases of the junction left unmatched. CDR1 is LNHDA and CDR2 is SQIVND in the germline V gene (reference sequence). This chain's CDR3 is CASSIETGPQPQHF. For the CDR3, the DNA is TGTGCCAGTAGTATAGAGACAGGGCCTCAGCCCCAGCATTTT.

This sequence joins TRBV6-5 and TRBJ2-3; the match to TRBD2 covers 7 bases. CDR3 length: 12 residues. V lost 7 bases and J lost 6; bases outside the gene matches: 4. Germline V CDR1 and CDR2: MNHEY, SVGAGI. The CDR3 is CASKGRGDTQYF. Written as DNA, the CDR3 is TGTGCCAGCAAGGGGAGGGGCGATACGCAGTATTTT.

The CDR3 sequence: CASSPSTGDNTGELFF. The CDR3 coding sequence is TGTGCCAGCTCACCTTCTACCGGGGATAACACCGGGGAGCTGTTTTTT. The chain carries TRBV18 and TRBJ2-2; a weak D match, TRBD2 (5 bases). CDR3 size: 16 residues. V lost 3 bases, J lost 2 bases, and 13 bases lay in between. Germline lookup yields CDR1 KGHSH and CDR2 LQKENI.

The chain employs TRBV6-1 and TRBJ1-2; D is uncertain. The germline V gene has CDR1 MNHNS and CDR2 SASEGT. Trimming cost V 3 bases and J 5 bases, with 7 bases left between them. The CDR3 has 12 residues. CDR3 sequence reads: CASSERLYGYTF. The CDR3 DNA is TGTGCCAGCAGTGAGCGACTTTATGGCTACACCTTC.

This chain links TRBV19 with TRBJ1-4, with unresolved D. Germline CDR1 reads LNHDA; CDR2 reads SQIVND (reference sequence). V lost 5 bases and J 10 bases, leaving 17 bases between the germline ends. The CDR3 runs to 14 residues. CDR3 in DNA: TGTGCCAGTAGTGGGCAATTATTGGGAGGAAAACTGTTTTTT. Encoded protein: CASSGQLLGGKLFF.

The chain combines TRBV9 with TRBJ2-5; a possible D gene is TRBD2 (5 bases). This CDR3 comprises 18 residues. Germline V CDR1 and CDR2: SGDLS, YYNGEE. Trimming left V 4 bases short and J 6 bases short, with 28 bases between. The CDR3 protein is CASSLETGIPLVTKTQYF. The CDR3 nucleotides read TGTGCCAGCAGCCTCGAGACGGGGATCCCTCTGGTGACGAAGACCCAGTACTTC.

The chain combines TRBV5-4 with TRBJ1-4, with D unclear. Germline V gives CDR1 SGHNT, CDR2 YYREEE (reference sequence). This CDR3 spans 14 amino acids. The V end was cut by 0 bases, the J end by 7 bases, with 10 bases between. Here the CDR3 reads CASSLAAEGEKLFF. CDR3 coding DNA: TGTGCCAGCAGCTTGGCGGCAGAGGGTGAAAAACTGTTTTTT.

V usage is TRBV9 and J usage is TRBJ1-1; 9 bases align to TRBD1. V lost 0 bases, J lost 8 bases, and 2 bases stayed unmatched. CDR3 length: 13 residues. CDR1 and CDR2 from the germline V gene are SGDLS and YYNGEE. CDR3 loop: CASSVAGTGEAFF. The CDR3, as DNA: TGTGCCAGCAGCGTAGCTGGGACAGGGGAAGCTTTCTTT. The full variable domain, rest sourced from reference TRBV9 and TRBJ1-1, is DSGVTQTPKHLITATGQRVTLRCSPRSGDLSVYWYQQSLDQGLQFLIQYYNGEERAKGNILERFSAQQFPDLHSELNLSSLELGDSALYFCASSVAGTGEAFFGQGTRLTVV.

The V gene is TRBV9, the J gene TRBJ1-5; the D gene is possibly TRBD1 (5 bases). This CDR3 has 14 amino acids. V lost 0 bases, J lost 9 bases, and 13 bases lay in between. Germline V lookup: CDR1 SGDLS, CDR2 YYNGEE. CDR3 DNA sequence: TGTGCCAGCAGCGTAGGGCTGGGGCTAGGGCCCCAGCATTTT. Protein: CASSVGLGLGPQHF.

This chain uses TRBV27 with TRBJ1-2; D not resolved. Germline V gene lookup returns CDR1 MNHEY and CDR2 SMNVEV (reference sequence). The V end was cut by 10 bases, the J end by 8 bases, with 17 bases between. This CDR3 comprises 12 residues. Here the CDR3 DNA reads TGTGCCACCCAGGCCCTTTCGGGGGGCTACACCTTC. It yields the protein CATQALSGGYTF.

The J gene is TRBJ1-3, the V gene TRBV5-1; weak D call: TRBD1 (6 bases). The V end lost 0 bases, the J end lost 6 bases, and 13 bases lay between the germline ends. Germline V gives CDR1 SGHRS, CDR2 YFSETQ. The CDR3 covers 15 residues. The CDR3 DNA reads as TGCGCCAGCAGCTTGGCCCAGGGGATCGAAAACACCATATATTTT. It yields the protein CASSLAQGIENTIYF.

The CDR3 sequence: CASSWDRADSPLHF. The CDR3 DNA is TGTGCCAGCAGCTGGGACAGGGCTGATTCACCCCTCCACTTT. The chain combines TRBV5-5 with TRBJ1-6; 9 positions match TRBD1. CDR3 length equals 14 residues. CDR1 and CDR2 (germline): SGHKS, YYEKEE (reference sequence). With V trimmed by 3 bases and J by 8 bases, 3 bases remained unmatched.

V and J are TRBV7-9 and TRBJ1-2; perhaps TRBD1 as D (6 bases). V was trimmed by 4 bases and J by 5 bases, leaving 17 bases between them. The CDR3 extends over 15 amino acids. Germline V gene lookup returns CDR1 SEHNR and CDR2 FQNEAQ (reference sequence). CDR3 sequence reads: CASSSQLGAGYGYTF. The CDR3 DNA is TGTGCCAGCAGCTCACAGCTGGGGGCAGGGTATGGCTACACCTTC.

The gene calls are TRBV5-1 and TRBJ1-1, with a possible D match to TRBD1 (5 bases). The V gene lost 7 bases and the J gene lost 7 bases, with 20 bases spanning the gap. Germline V gene sequence: CDR1 SGHRS, CDR2 YFSETQ. The CDR3 covers 14 residues. The CDR3 region has the DNA TGCGCCAGCGCTCAGGGAATAGGAACGAATGAAGCTTTCTTT. This encodes CASAQGIGTNEAFF. The variable domain in full, completed from reference TRBV5-1 and TRBJ1-1, reads KAGVTQTPRYLIKTRGQQVTLSCSPISGHRSVSWYQQTPGQGLQFLFEYFSETQRNKGNFPGRFSGRQFSNSRSEMNVSTLELGDSALYLCASAQGIGTNEAFFGQGTRLTVV.